This section outlines one T cell receptor beta chain sequence together with its context. What this receptor recognizes is not known. Base qualities are not recorded, but no much larger clone differs from it by a single base. The data were obtained in a study of CD8+CD57+ T cells in acquired aplastic anemia (dated by TCRdb to about 2018). Notes on the research overall: On average, sorted CD4+ and CD8+ cells yielded approximately 3 ug of extracted DNA, with a range of 0.2 to 27.4 ug. An average of roughly 9.8 million reads for CD4+ cells and approximately 11 million reads for CD8+ cells was obtained from healthy donor samples. Here is what the overall study found, with its caveats: Roughly 30 CD8+ CDR3 sequences were found to be shared between patients and controls, but these sequences appeared to be highly expressed in patients and within the immunodominant clones of the patients. CD8+ Simpson's diversity did not differ significantly between patients and healthy controls (P=0.060).

The study deep-sequenced TCR repertoires of sorted CD4+ and CD8+ blood T cells from severe aplastic anemia patients and healthy subjects. Ficoll-Paque density gradient centrifugation was used to isolate peripheral blood mononuclear cells. CD4+ and CD8+ T cells were sorted by FACS or magnetic beads before DNA extraction. Sequences KGHDR (CDR1) and SFDVKD (CDR2) are obtained from the germline V gene. V loses 9 bases of germline sequence and J loses 7 bases, and the interval between the two ends is 8 bases. Reading from cysteine to phenylalanine, the CDR3 counts 11 amino acids. Of the read, only the CDR3 DNA is kept; its 33 bases are in frame from base 1. Genomic DNA served as template for TCR beta VDJ combination and CDR3 sequence profiling. TCR repertoire sequencing was run on an Illumina HiSeq 2000. In the source study's methods: TRBV/TRBJ rearrangement plots, CDR3 size and DJ length profiles, and Simpson's diversity index were used to evaluate the repertoires. The most abundant DNA sequence in the deep sequencing data was taken as the immunodominant clone. CDR3 amino acid sequences were checked for sharing across subjects and were also compared against the VDJdb database and published repertoires. TCRdb's own reprocessing of the public reads used fastp at Q25 and MiXCR and kept productive beta chains. Entries that share a CDR3 protein sequence are merged under the most common genes and DNA. V and J calls and clone size were set by TCRdb, not the authors. This sample comprises fewer than 200,000 distinct CDR3 sequences, 50% to 75% of them detected only once. The ten largest clones capture around 45% of the sample.

The TCR comes from a human donor in good health. The specimen sequenced was sorted CD4+, CD8+, or CD8+CD57+ T cells (not recorded which) from PBMCs. The chain employs TRBV24-1 and TRBJ2-2, with no confidently assigned D gene. The nucleotides are TGTGCCACCGGAGATAACGGGGAGCTGTTTTTT. It translates as CATGDNGELFF.